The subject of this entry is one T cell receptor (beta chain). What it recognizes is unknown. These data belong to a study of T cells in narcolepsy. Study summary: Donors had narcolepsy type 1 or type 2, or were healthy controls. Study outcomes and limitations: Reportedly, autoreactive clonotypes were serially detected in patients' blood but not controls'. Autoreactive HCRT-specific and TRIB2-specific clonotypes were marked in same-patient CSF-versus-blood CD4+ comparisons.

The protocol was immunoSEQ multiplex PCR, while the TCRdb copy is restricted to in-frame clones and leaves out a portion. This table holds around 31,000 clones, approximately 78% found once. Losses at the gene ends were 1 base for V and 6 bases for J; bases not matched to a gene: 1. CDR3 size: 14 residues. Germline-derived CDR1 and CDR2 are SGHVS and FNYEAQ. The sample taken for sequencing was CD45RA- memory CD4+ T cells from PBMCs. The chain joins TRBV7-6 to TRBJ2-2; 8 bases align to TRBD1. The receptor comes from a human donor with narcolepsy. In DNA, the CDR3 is TGTGCCAGCAGCTTAGAGGACAGGGCCGGGGAGCTGTTTTTT. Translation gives CASSLEDRAGELFF.